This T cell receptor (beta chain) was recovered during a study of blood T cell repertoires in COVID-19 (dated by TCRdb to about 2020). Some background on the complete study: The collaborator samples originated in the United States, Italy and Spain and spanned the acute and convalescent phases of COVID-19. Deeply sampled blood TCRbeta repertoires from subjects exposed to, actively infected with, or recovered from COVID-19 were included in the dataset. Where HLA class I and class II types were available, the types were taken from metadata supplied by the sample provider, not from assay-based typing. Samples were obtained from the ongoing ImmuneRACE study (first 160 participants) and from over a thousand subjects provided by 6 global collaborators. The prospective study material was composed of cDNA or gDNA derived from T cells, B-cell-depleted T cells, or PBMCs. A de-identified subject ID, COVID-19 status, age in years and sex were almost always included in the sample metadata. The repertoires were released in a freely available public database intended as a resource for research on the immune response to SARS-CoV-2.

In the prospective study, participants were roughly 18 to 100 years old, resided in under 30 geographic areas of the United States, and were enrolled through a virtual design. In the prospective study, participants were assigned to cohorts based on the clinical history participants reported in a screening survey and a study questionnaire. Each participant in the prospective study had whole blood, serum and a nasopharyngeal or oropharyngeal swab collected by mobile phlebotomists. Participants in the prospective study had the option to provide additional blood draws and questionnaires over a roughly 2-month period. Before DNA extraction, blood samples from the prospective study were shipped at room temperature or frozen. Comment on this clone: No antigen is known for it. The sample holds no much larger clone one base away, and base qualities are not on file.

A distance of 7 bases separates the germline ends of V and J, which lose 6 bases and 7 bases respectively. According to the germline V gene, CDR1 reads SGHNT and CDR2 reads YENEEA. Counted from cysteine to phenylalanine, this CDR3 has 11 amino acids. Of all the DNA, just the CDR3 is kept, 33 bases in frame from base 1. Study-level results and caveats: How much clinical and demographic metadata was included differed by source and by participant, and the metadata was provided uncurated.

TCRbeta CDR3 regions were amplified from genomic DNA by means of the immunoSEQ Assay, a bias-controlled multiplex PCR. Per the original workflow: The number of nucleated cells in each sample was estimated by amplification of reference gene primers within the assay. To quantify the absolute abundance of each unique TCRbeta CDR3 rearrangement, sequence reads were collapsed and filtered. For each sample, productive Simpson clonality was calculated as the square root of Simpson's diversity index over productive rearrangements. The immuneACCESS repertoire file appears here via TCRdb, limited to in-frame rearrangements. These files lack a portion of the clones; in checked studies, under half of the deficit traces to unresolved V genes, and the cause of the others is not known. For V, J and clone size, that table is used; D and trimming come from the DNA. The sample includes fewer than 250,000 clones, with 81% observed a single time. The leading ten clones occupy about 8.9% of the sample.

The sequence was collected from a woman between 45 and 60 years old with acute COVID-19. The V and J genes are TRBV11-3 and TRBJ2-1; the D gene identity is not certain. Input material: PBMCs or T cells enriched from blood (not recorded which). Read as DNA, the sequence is TGTGCCAGCAGTGGAGAGAATGAGCAGTTCTTC. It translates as CASSGENEQFF.